Listed below are T cell receptor beta chains from one sample, sequenced in a study of graft-versus-host responses after intestinal transplantation. These receptors' targets are unknown. Only in-frame clones appear in the TCRdb table, and some are missing; sequencing was by immunoSEQ multiplex PCR. The sample has some 140,000 clones, around 94% seen once; the top ten hold around 0.15%. The material was unstimulated CD4+ T cells sorted from spleen or lymph node cells, obtained before intestinal transplant. These receptors all come from a human donor who received an intestinal transplant. Both conserved end residues are part of each CDR3. Each record gives: CDR3 protein, CDR3 DNA, D gene, clone size, V gene, J gene. A D gene is named only where the DNA matches it firmly. Clone size, where shown, is once, few, many, or a class for clones that have expanded.

CDR3 protein: CASSWGRRTDTQYF; CDR3 DNA: TGTGCCAGCAGCTGGGGTCGGCGCACAGATACGCAGTATTTT; D gene: NA; clone size: NA; V gene: TRBV11-3; J gene: TRBJ2-3
CDR3 protein: CASSGGPGQGGNEQFF; CDR3 DNA: TGCGCCAGCAGCGGGGGGCCGGGACAGGGGGGTAATGAGCAGTTCTTC; D gene: TRBD1; clone size: NA; V gene: TRBV5-1; J gene: TRBJ2-1
CDR3 protein: CASSTGQGNTEAFF; CDR3 DNA: TGTGCCAGCAGCACGGGACAGGGGAACACTGAAGCTTTCTTT; D gene: TRBD1; clone size: NA; V gene: TRBV11-1; J gene: TRBJ1-1
CDR3 protein: CSAGDGNQPQHF; CDR3 DNA: TGCAGCGCCGGAGACGGGAATCAGCCCCAGCATTTT; D gene: NA; clone size: NA; V gene: TRBV29-1; J gene: TRBJ1-5
CDR3 protein: CASSKTGLGYGYTF; CDR3 DNA: TGTGCCAGCAGCAAGACAGGGTTGGGGTATGGCTACACCTTC; D gene: TRBD1; clone size: NA; V gene: TRBV6-1; J gene: TRBJ1-2
CDR3 protein: CASSQEWSDYGYTF; CDR3 DNA: TGTGCCAGCAGCCAAGAATGGTCAGACTATGGCTACACCTTC; D gene: NA; clone size: NA; V gene: TRBV4-2; J gene: TRBJ1-2
CDR3 protein: CASSYPLWDSNGYTF; CDR3 DNA: TGTGCCAGCAGTTACCCGCTGTGGGACAGCAATGGCTACACCTTC; D gene: TRBD1; clone size: NA; V gene: TRBV6-5; J gene: TRBJ1-2
CDR3 protein: CASSEGQTENYGYTF; CDR3 DNA: TGTGCCAGCAGTGAGGGCCAGACAGAGAACTATGGCTACACCTTC; D gene: NA; clone size: NA; V gene: TRBV6-1; J gene: TRBJ1-2
CDR3 protein: CASSDGTGVREKLFF; CDR3 DNA: TGTGCCAGTAGTGACGGGACAGGGGTAAGGGAAAAACTGTTTTTT; D gene: TRBD1; clone size: NA; V gene: TRBV19; J gene: TRBJ1-4
CDR3 protein: CARRTGATDTQYF; CDR3 DNA: TGTGCCAGGAGGACCGGGGCGACAGATACGCAGTATTTT; D gene: NA; clone size: NA; V gene: TRBV21-1; J gene: TRBJ2-3
CDR3 protein: CASSKGTGELYEQYF; CDR3 DNA: TGTGCCAGCAGCAAAGGGACAGGGGAGCTCTACGAGCAGTACTTC; D gene: NA; clone size: NA; V gene: TRBV21-1; J gene: TRBJ2-7
CDR3 protein: CASSPLGKNVEAFF; CDR3 DNA: TGCGCCAGCAGCCCCCTGGGAAAGAATGTTGAAGCTTTCTTT; D gene: NA; clone size: NA; V gene: TRBV5-1; J gene: TRBJ1-1
CDR3 protein: CASSQGWAAYEQYF; CDR3 DNA: TGCGCCAGCAGCCAAGGTTGGGCGGCATACGAGCAGTACTTC; D gene: NA; clone size: NA; V gene: TRBV4-1; J gene: TRBJ2-7
CDR3 protein: CASSEGTVPYEQYF; CDR3 DNA: TGCGCCAGCAGTGAAGGGACAGTGCCCTACGAGCAGTACTTC; D gene: TRBD1; clone size: NA; V gene: TRBV10-1; J gene: TRBJ2-7
CDR3 protein: CASSLVVSAGRATEAFF; CDR3 DNA: TGTGCCAGCAGCTTGGTCGTTTCCGCAGGGAGGGCCACTGAAGCTTTCTTT; D gene: NA; clone size: NA; V gene: TRBV5-4; J gene: TRBJ1-1
CDR3 protein: CASSPDAGQPQHF; CDR3 DNA: TGTGCCAGCAGCCCCGACGCCGGTCAGCCCCAGCATTTT; D gene: NA; clone size: NA; V gene: TRBV6-5; J gene: TRBJ1-5
CDR3 protein: CASSEALGGDRGSPLHF; CDR3 DNA: TGTGCCAGCAGTGAAGCGCTTGGTGGGGACAGGGGTTCACCCCTCCACTTT; D gene: TRBD1; clone size: NA; V gene: TRBV6-1; J gene: TRBJ1-6
CDR3 protein: CASSGRQNTEAFF; CDR3 DNA: TGCGCCAGCAGCGGACGACAGAACACTGAAGCTTTCTTT; D gene: NA; clone size: NA; V gene: TRBV5-1; J gene: TRBJ1-1
CDR3 protein: CASSLRGQSYEQYF; CDR3 DNA: TGCGCCAGCAGCTTGAGAGGGCAGTCCTACGAGCAGTACTTC; D gene: NA; clone size: once; V gene: TRBV5-1; J gene: TRBJ2-7
CDR3 protein: CASSSNRITGELFF; CDR3 DNA: TGTGCCAGCAGCTCCAACCGGATCACCGGGGAGCTGTTTTTT; D gene: NA; clone size: NA; V gene: TRBV7-9; J gene: TRBJ2-2